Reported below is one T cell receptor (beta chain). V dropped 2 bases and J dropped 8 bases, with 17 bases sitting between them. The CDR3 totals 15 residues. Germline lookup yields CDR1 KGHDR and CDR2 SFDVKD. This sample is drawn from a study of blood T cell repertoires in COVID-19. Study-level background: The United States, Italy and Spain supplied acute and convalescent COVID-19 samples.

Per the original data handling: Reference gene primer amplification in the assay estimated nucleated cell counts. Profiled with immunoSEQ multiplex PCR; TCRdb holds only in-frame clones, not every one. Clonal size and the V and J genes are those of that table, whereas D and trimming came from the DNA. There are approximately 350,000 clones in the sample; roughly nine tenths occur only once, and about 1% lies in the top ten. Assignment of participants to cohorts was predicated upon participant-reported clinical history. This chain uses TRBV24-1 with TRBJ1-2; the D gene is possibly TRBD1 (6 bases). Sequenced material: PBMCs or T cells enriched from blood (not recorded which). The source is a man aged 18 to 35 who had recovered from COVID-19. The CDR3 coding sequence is TGTGCCACCAGTGATTCCCAGGGGCAAATGACGGGCTACACCTTC. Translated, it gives CATSDSQGQMTGYTF.